This TCR beta chain derives from a study of T cells in Graves' hyperthyroidism and ophthalmopathy. The study's findings and limits: Blood also held most thyroid clonotypes expanded beyond 0.001.

Hyperthyroidism was newly diagnosed in patients aged 18 to 65 (duration under 2 months). This clonotype was seen a handful of times. Its target is unknown. There were TCR beta CDR3 regions amplified from RNA transcripts. First-round RT-PCR of the TCR CDR3 relied on the HTBI primer set. TCRdb re-called the multiplex PCR reads through MiXCR, storing one row per CDR3 protein. This table holds about 360,000 distinct CDR3 sequences, 13% found once. Trimming at V came to 7 bases and at J to 6 bases, leaving 5 bases not matched to a gene. The CDR3 loop spans 13 amino acids. Germline CDR1 and CDR2: SGHTA and FQGNSA.

This sequence joins TRBV7-2 and TRBJ1-2, with 10 bases fitting TRBD1. Sequencing used blood. This sequence originates from a young woman with Graves' hyperthyroidism. CDR3 sequence (DNA): TGTGCCAGCAAACCCGGGACAGGGGATGGCTACACCTTC. Translated, it gives CASKPGTGDGYTF.